This TCR beta chain stems from a study of Graves' ophthalmopathy and Graves' hyperthyroidism. Study-level background: Prior to any treatment, peripheral blood was collected at the time of initial diagnosis.

The V and J ends lost 2 bases and 6 bases respectively, with 8 bases between them. This CDR3 spans 12 amino acids. CDR1 and CDR2 from the germline V gene are MDHEN and SYDVKM. Study-wide results and limits: With a specificity of around 77% and a sensitivity of 70% to 71%, the model predicted ophthalmopathy progression. From stable hyperthyroidism, ophthalmopathy was separated by a 13-signature model with roughly 89% sensitivity and under 84% specificity.

In the case of this clonotype: The antigen remains unidentified.

RNA transcripts provided the template for amplifying TCR beta CDR3 regions. The first-round RT-PCR employed HTBI primers together with the Qiagen OneStep RT-PCR kit. A multiplex PCR was then performed as the second round. MiXCR, applied by TCRdb to the multiplex PCR reads, yields one record per CDR3 protein. The table includes about 340,000 distinct CDR3 sequences, roughly a sixth detected once. Moderate-to-severe activity, with CAS ≥3, NOSPECS ≥4 and duration under 3 months, characterized the donors with ophthalmopathy. Sample: peripheral blood. The clonotype comes from an adult man with Graves' ophthalmopathy. This chain joins TRBV28 and TRBJ2-7; D is uncertain. CDR3 sequence reads: CASSLIPTEQYF. In DNA, the CDR3 is TGTGCCAGCAGTTTAATCCCGACCGAGCAGTACTTC.